This T cell receptor (beta chain) originates from a study of somatic mutations in cytotoxic T cells in rheumatoid arthritis. This CDR3 is 15 amino acids long. Germline loops: CDR1 SGDLS, CDR2 YYNGEE. Trimming removed 0 bases at V and 0 bases at J, with 10 bases between. Sequenced by immunoSEQ multiplex PCR; TCRdb stores in-frame clones only, minus some. The sample includes 5,500 to 6,500 clones, about 72% of them seen just once. About this clone itself: Its antigen is not known.

Study-level results: In rheumatoid arthritis patients, unlike healthy controls, CD8+ clonality rose with age.

The receptor comes from an adult with rheumatoid arthritis. The V call is TRBV9, the J call TRBJ2-7; weak D call: TRBD2 (6 bases). Sample: CD8+ T cells sorted from blood. The CDR3 sequence is CASSVGDSHSYEQYF. In DNA form, the CDR3 reads TGTGCCAGCAGCGTAGGGGACTCCCACTCCTACGAGCAGTACTTC.